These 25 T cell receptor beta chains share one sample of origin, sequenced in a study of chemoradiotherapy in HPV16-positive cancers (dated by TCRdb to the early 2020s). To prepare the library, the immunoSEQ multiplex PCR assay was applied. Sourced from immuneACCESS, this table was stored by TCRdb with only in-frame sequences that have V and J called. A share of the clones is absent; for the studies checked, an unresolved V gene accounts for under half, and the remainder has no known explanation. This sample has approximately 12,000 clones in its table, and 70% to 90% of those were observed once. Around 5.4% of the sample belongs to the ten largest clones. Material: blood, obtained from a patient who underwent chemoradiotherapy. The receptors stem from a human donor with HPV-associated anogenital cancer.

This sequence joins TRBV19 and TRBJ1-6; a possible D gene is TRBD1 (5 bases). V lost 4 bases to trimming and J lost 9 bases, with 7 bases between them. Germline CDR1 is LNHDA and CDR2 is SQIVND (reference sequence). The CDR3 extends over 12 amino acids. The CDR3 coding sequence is TGTGCCAGTAGTACCCAGGGTTCACCCCTCCACTTT. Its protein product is CASSTQGSPLHF.

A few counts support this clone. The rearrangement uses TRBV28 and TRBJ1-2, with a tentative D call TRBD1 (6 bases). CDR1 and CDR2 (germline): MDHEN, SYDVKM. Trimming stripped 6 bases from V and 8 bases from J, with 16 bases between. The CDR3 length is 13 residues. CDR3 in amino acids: CASRNTGGGGYTF. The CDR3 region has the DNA TGTGCCAGCAGAAATACGGGGGGCGGAGGCTACACCTTC.

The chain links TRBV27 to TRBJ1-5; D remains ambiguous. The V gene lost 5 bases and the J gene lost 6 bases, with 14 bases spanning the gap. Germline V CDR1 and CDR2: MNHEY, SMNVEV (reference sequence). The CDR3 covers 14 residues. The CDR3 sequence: CASSQGGGSQPQHF. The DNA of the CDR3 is TGTGCCAGCAGTCAAGGTGGAGGATCTCAGCCCCAGCATTTT.

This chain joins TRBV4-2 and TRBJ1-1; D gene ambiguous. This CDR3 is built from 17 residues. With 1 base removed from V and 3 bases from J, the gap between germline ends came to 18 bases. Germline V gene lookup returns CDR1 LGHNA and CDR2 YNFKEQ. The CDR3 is CASSQGEYLYGDTEAFF. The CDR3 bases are TGTGCCAGCAGCCAAGGGGAATACTTATACGGGGACACTGAAGCTTTCTTT.

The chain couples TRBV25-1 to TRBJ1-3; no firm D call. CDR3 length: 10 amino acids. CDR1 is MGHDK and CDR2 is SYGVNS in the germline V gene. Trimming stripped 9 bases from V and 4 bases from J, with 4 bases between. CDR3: CASRGNTIYF. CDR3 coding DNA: TGTGCCAGTAGAGGAAACACCATATATTTT.

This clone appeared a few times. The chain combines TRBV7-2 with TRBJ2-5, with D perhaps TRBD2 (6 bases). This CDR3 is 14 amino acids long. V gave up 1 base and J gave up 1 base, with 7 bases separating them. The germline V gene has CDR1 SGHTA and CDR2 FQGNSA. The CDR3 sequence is CASSLVRGQETQYF. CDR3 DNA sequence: TGTGCCAGCAGCTTAGTGCGGGGCCAAGAGACCCAGTACTTC.

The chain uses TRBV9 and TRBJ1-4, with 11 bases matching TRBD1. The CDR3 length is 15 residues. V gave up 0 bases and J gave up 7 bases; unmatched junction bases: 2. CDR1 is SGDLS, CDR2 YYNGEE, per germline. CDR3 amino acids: CASSVGTGGGEKLFF. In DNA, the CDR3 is TGTGCCAGCAGCGTAGGGACAGGGGGCGGTGAAAAACTGTTTTTT.

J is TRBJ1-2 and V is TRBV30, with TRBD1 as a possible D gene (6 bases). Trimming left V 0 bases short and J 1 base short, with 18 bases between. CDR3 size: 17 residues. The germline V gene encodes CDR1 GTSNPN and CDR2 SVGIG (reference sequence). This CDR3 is CAWSVKIGGAGNYGYTF. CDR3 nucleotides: TGTGCCTGGAGTGTAAAAATTGGGGGCGCGGGTAACTATGGCTACACCTTC.

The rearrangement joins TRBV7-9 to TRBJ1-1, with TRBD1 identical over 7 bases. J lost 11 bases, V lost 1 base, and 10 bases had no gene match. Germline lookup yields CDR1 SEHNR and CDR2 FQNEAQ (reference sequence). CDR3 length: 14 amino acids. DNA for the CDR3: TGTGCCAGCAGCTTAGGTCAGGGGGTCCATGATGCTTTCTTT. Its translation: CASSLGQGVHDAFF.

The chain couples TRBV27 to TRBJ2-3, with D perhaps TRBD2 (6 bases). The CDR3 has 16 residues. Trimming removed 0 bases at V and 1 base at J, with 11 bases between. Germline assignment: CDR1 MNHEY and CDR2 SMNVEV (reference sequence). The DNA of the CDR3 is TGTGCCAGCAGTTTATCGTCGGGGGTTGGCACAGATACGCAGTATTTT. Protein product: CASSLSSGVGTDTQYF.

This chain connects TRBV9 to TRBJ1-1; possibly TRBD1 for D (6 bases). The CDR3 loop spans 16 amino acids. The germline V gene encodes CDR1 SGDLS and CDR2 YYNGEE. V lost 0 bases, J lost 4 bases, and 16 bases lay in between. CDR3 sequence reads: CASSVGPNREGTEAFF. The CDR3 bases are TGTGCCAGCAGCGTAGGCCCCAACAGGGAGGGCACTGAAGCTTTCTTT.

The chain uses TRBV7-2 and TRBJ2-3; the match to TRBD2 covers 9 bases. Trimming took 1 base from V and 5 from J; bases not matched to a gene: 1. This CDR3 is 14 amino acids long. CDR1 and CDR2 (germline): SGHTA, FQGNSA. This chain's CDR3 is CASSLGSGGDTQYF. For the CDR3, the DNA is TGTGCCAGCAGCTTAGGTAGCGGGGGAGATACGCAGTATTTT.

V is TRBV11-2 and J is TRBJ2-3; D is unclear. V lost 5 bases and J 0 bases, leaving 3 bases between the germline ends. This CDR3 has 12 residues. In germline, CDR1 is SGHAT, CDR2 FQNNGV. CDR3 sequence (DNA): TGTGCCAGCAGCACTAGCACAGATACGCAGTATTTT. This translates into CASSTSTDTQYF.

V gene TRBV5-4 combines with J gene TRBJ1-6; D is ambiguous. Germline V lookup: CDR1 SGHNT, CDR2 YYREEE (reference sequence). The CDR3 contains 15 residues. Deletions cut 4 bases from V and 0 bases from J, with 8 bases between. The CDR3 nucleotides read TGTGCCAGCAGCGTTGAGGGCTCCTATAATTCACCCCTCCACTTT. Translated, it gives CASSVEGSYNSPLHF.

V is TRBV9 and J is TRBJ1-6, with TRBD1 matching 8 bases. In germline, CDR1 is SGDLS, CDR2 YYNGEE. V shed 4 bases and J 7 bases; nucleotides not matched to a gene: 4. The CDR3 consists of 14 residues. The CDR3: CASSWGQENSPLHF. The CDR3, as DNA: TGTGCCAGCAGCTGGGGACAGGAAAATTCACCCCTCCACTTT.

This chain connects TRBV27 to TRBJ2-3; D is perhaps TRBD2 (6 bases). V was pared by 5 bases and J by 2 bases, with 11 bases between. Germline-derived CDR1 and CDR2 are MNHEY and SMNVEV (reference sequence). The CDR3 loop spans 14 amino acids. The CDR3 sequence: CASSRGLLTDTQYF. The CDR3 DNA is TGTGCCAGCAGTCGGGGACTGCTCACAGATACGCAGTATTTT.

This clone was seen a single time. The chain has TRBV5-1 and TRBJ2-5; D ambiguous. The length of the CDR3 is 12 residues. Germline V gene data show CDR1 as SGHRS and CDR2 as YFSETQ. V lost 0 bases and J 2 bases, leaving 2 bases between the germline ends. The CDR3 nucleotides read TGCGCCAGCAGCTTGGCACAAGAGACCCAGTACTTC. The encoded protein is CASSLAQETQYF.

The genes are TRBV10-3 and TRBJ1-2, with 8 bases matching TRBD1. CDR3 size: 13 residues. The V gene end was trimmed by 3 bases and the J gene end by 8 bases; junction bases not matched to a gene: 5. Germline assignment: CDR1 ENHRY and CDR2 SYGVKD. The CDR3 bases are TGTGCCATCAGTGATCCAGGGGGCGACGGCTACACCTTC. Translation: CAISDPGGDGYTF.

CDR3 DNA: TGTGCCACCGGGACACGAGGCTCCTACGAGCAGTACTTC. Its protein is CATGTRGSYEQYF. This chain links TRBV2 with TRBJ2-7, with a tentative D call TRBD1 (6 bases). Germline CDR1 and CDR2: SNHLY and FYNNEI. V lost 10 bases, J lost 0 bases, and 13 bases lay in between. The CDR3 covers 13 residues. The full variable domain, its missing parts supplied by reference TRBV2 and TRBJ2-7, is EPEVTQTPSHQVTQMGQEVILRCVPISNHLYFYWYRQILGQKVEFLVSFYNNEISEKSEIFDDQFSVERPDGSNFTLKIRSTKLEDSAMYFCATGTRGSYEQYFGPGTRLTVT.

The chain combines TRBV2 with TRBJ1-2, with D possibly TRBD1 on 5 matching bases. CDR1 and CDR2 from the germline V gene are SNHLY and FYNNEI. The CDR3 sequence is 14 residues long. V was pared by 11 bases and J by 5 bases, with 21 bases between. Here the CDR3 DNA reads TGTGCCGGGGGGTTGAGAGGGCGAGAGTATGGCTACACCTTC. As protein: CAGGLRGREYGYTF. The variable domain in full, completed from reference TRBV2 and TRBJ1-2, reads EPEVTQTPSHQVTQMGQEVILRCVPISNHLYFYWYRQILGQKVEFLVSFYNNEISEKSEIFDDQFSVERPDGSNFTLKIRSTKLEDSAMYFCAGGLRGREYGYTFGSGTRLTVV.

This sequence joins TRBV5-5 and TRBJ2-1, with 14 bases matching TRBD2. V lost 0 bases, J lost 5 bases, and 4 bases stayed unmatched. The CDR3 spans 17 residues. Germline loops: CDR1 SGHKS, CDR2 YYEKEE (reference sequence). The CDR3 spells CASSLAGLAGGNNEQFF. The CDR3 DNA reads TGTGCCAGCAGCTTGGCAGGACTAGCGGGGGGTAACAATGAGCAGTTCTTC.

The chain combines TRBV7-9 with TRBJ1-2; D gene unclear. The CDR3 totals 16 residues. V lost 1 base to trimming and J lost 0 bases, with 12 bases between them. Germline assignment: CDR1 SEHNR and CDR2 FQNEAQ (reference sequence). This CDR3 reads CASSLDPNTANYGYTF. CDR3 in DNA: TGTGCCAGCAGCTTAGACCCCAACACGGCTAACTATGGCTACACCTTC.

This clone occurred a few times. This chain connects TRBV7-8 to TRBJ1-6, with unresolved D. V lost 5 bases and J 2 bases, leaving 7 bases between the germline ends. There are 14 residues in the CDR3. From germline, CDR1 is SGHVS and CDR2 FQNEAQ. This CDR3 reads CASSTTPYNSPLHF. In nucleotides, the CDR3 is TGTGCCAGCAGCACTACCCCCTATAATTCACCCCTCCACTTT.

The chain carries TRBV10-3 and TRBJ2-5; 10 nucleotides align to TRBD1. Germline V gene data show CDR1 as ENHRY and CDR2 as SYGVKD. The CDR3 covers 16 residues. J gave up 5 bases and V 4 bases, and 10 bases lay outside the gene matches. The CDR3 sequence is CAISADRDRGRETQYF. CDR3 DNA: TGTGCCATCAGTGCAGACCGGGACAGGGGCCGGGAGACCCAGTACTTC.

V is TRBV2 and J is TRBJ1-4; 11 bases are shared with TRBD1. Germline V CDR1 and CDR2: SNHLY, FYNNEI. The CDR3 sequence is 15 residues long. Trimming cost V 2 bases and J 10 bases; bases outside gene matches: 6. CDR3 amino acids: CASSESGQGGPKLFF. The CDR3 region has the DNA TGTGCCAGCAGTGAATCGGGACAGGGGGGACCAAAACTGTTTTTT.